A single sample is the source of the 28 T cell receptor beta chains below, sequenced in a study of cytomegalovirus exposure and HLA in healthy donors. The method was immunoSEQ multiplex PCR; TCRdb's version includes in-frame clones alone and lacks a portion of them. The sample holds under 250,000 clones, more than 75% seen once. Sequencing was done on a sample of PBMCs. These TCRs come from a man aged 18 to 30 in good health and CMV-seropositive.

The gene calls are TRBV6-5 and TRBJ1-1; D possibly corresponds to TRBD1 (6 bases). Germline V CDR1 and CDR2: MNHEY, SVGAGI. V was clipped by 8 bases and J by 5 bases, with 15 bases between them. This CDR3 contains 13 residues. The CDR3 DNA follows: TGTGCCAGCCGGGAAAGGGGGTGGACTGAAGCTTTCTTT. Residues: CASRERGWTEAFF.

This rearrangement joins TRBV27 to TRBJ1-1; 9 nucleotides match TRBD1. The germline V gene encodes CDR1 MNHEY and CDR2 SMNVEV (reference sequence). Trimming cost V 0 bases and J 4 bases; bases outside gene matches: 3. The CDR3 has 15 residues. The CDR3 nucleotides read TGTGCCAGCAGTTTATCAACGACAGGGGGCACTGAAGCTTTCTTT. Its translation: CASSLSTTGGTEAFF.

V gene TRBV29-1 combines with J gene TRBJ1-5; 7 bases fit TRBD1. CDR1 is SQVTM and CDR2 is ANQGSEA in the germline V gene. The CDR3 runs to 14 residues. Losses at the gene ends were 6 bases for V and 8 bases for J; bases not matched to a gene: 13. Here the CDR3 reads CSVPGEGAGEPQHF. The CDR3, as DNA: TGCAGCGTCCCCGGGGAGGGGGCTGGGGAGCCCCAGCATTTT.

As DNA, the CDR3 is TGTGCCAGCAGTGAAGTCCGTGAGCAGTTCTTC. Protein product: CASSEVREQFF. The genes are TRBV6-1 and TRBJ2-1, with D unresolved. This CDR3 is 11 amino acids long. The germline V and J ends were trimmed by 1 base and 9 bases, with 4 bases remaining between them. Germline values: CDR1 MNHNS, CDR2 SASEGT.

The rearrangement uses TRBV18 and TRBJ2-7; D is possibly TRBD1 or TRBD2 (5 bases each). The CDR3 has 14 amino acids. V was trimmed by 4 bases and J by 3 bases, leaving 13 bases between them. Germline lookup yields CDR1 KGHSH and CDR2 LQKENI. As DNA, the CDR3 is TGTGCCAGCTCACTTCCCGGGACCCTCTACGAGCAGTACTTC. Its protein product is CASSLPGTLYEQYF.

Written as DNA, the CDR3 is TGTGCCAGCAGTGACGGGGGCAATCAGCCCCAGCATTTT. Residues: CASSDGGNQPQHF. The chain carries TRBV6-1 and TRBJ1-5; D is uncertain. Germline V gene sequence: CDR1 MNHNS, CDR2 SASEGT. The V gene lost 3 bases and the J gene lost 2 bases, with 5 bases spanning the gap. The CDR3 runs to 13 residues.

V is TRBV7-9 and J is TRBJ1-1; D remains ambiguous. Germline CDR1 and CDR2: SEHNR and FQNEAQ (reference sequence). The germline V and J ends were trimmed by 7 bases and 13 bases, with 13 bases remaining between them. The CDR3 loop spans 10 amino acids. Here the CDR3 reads CASTPLSFFF. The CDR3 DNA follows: TGTGCCAGCACCCCTCTCTCGTTTTTCTTT.

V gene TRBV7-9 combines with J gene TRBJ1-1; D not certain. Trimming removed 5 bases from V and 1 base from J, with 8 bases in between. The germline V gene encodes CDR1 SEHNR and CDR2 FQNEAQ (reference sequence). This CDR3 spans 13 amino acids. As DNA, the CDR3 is TGTGCCAGCAGCGATCAGCCGAACACTGAAGCTTTCTTT. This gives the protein CASSDQPNTEAFF.

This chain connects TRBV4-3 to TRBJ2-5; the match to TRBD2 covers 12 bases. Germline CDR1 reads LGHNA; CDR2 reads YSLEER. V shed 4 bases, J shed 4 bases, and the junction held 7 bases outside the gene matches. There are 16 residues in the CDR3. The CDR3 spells CASSRRLAGDGETQYF. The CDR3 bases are TGCGCCAGCAGCCGTCGACTAGCGGGAGATGGAGAGACCCAGTACTTC.

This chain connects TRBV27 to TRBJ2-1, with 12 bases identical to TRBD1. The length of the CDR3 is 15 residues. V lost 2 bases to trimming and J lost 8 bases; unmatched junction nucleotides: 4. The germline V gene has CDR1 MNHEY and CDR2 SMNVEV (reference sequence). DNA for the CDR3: TGTGCCAGCAGTTTAGGGACAGGGGGCTCCCATGAGCAGTTCTTC. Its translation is CASSLGTGGSHEQFF.

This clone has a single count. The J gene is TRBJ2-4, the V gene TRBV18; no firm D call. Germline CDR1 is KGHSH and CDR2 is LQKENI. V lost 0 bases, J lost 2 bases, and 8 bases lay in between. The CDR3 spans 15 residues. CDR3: CASSPPGRSKNIQYF. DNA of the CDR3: TGTGCCAGCTCACCACCGGGTCGGTCCAAAAACATTCAGTACTTC.

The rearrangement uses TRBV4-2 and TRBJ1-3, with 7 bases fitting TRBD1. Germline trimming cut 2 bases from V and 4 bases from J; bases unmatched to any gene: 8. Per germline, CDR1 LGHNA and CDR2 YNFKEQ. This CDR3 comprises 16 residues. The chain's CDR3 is CASSQIGQAPGNTIYF. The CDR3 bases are TGTGCCAGCAGCCAAATAGGACAGGCACCGGGAAACACCATATATTTT.

CDR3 amino acids: CASSYSAGGPGTQYF. CDR3 sequence (DNA): TGTGCCAGCAGTTACTCGGCGGGGGGGCCGGGGACCCAGTACTTC. The chain employs TRBV6-5 and TRBJ2-5; 9 bases are shared with TRBD2. The germline CDR1 and CDR2 sequences are MNHEY and SVGAGI. The CDR3 spans 15 residues. V shed 0 bases, J shed 7 bases, and the junction held 6 bases outside the gene matches.

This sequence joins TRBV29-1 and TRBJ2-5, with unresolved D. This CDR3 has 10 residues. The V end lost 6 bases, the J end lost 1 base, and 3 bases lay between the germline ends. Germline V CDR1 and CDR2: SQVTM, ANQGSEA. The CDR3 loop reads CSVTQETQYF. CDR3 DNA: TGCAGCGTGACCCAAGAGACCCAGTACTTC.

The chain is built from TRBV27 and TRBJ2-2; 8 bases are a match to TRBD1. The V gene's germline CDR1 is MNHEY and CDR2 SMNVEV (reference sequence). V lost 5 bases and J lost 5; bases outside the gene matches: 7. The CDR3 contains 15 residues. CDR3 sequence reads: CASSPLQGETGELFF. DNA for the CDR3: TGTGCCAGCAGTCCACTACAGGGGGAAACCGGGGAGCTGTTTTTT.

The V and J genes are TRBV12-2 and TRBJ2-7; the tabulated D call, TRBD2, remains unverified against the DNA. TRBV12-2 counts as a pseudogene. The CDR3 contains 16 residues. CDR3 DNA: TGTGCAAGTCGCTTAGCGGGAGGTTCCTTCTCCTACGAGCAGTACTTC. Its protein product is CASRLAGGSFSYEQYF.

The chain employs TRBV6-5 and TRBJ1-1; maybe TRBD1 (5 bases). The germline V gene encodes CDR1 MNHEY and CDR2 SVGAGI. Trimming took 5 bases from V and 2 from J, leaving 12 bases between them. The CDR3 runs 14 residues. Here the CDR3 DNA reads TGTGCCAGCAGTCGGGGCCGTTTTAACACTGAAGCTTTCTTT. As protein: CASSRGRFNTEAFF.

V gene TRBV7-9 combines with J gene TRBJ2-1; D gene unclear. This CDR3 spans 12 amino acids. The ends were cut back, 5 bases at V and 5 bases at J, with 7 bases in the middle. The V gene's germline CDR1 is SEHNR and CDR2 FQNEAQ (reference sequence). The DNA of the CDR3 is TGTGCCAGCAGCAAAAGGGACAATGAGCAGTTCTTC. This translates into CASSKRDNEQFF.

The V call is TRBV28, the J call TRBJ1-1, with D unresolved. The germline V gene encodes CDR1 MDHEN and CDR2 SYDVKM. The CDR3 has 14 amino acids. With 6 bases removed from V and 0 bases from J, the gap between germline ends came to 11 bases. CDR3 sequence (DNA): TGTGCCAGCAGCCGACCGAGATTGAACACTGAAGCTTTCTTT. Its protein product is CASSRPRLNTEAFF.

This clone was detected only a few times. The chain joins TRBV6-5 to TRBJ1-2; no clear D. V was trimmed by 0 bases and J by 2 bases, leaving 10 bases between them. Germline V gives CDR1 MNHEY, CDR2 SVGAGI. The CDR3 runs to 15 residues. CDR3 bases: TGTGCCAGCAGTTACTCGATATTGGAGAACTATGGCTACACCTTC. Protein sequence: CASSYSILENYGYTF.

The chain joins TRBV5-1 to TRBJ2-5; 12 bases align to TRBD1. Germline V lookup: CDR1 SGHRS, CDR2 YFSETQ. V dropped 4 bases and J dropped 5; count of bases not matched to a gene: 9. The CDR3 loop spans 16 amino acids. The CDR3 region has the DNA TGCGCCAGCAGCCCAGGGACAGGGGGCGAACGGGAGACCCAGTACTTC. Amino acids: CASSPGTGGERETQYF.

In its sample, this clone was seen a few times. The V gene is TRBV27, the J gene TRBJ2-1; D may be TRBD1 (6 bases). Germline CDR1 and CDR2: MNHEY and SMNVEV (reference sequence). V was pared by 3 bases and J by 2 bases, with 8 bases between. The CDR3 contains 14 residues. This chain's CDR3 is CASSFGDTYNEQFF. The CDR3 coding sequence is TGTGCCAGCAGTTTTGGGGACACCTACAATGAGCAGTTCTTC.

CDR3 protein: CASSRPAGKGYEQYF. The DNA of the CDR3 is TGTGCCAGCAGCCGACCAGCGGGGAAGGGTTACGAGCAGTACTTC. The chain has TRBV7-6 and TRBJ2-7, with 7 bases that match TRBD2. The germline V gene encodes CDR1 SGHVS and CDR2 FNYEAQ. The length of the CDR3 is 15 residues. V was pared by 5 bases and J by 4 bases, with 11 bases of the junction left unmatched.

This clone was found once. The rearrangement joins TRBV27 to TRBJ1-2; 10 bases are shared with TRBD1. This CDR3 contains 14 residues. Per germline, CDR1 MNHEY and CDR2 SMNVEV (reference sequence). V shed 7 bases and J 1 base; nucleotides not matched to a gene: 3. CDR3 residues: CASIGTGDNYGYTF. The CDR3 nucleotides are TGTGCCAGCATCGGGACAGGGGATAACTATGGCTACACCTTC.

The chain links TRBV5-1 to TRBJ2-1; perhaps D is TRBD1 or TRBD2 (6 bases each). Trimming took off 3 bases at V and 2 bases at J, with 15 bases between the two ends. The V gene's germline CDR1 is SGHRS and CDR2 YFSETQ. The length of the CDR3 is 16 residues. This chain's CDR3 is CASSSLGGLPYNEQFF. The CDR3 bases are TGCGCCAGCAGCTCCCTTGGGGGGCTCCCCTACAATGAGCAGTTCTTC.

The DNA of the CDR3 is TGCAGCGTGGCCCGGACAAACCAAGAGACCCAGTACTTC. Translation gives CSVARTNQETQYF. The chain joins TRBV29-1 to TRBJ2-5, with D maybe TRBD1 (5 bases). CDR3 length equals 13 residues. Germline CDR1 reads SQVTM; CDR2 reads ANQGSEA. With 6 bases removed from V and 0 bases from J, the gap between germline ends came to 11 bases.

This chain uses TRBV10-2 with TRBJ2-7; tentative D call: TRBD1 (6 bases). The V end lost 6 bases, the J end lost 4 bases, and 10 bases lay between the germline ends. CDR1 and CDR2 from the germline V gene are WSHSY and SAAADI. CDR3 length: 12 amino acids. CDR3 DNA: TGCGCCAGCAGCGCTGGACAGTACGAGCAGTACTTC. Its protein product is CASSAGQYEQYF.

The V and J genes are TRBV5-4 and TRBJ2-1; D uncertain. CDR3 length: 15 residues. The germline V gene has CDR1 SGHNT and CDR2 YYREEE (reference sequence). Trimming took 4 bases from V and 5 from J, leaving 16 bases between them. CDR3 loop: CASSPRVGINNEQFF. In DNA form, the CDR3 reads TGTGCCAGCAGCCCACGGGTGGGAATAAACAATGAGCAGTTCTTC.